Included here is one TCR beta chain sequence, with context. What antigen it recognizes has not been identified. Per-base quality was not reported, and no clone a single base away is much larger than it. The immunoSEQ Assay, a bias-controlled multiplex PCR, was used to amplify TCRbeta CDR3 regions from genomic DNA. On the study's bioinformatics: Nucleated cell counts per sample were estimated from amplification of reference gene primers within the assay. To quantify the absolute abundance of each unique TCRbeta CDR3 rearrangement, sequence reads were collapsed and filtered. For each sample, productive Simpson clonality was calculated as the square root of Simpson's diversity index over productive rearrangements. TCRdb obtained this table from immuneACCESS and retained in-frame rearrangements with V and J assigned. These tables miss some clones; where compared with another copy, unresolved V genes account for less than half of the shortfall, and the remainder is unexplained. V, J and clone size are those of that table, while D and trimming were read from the DNA. The sample table lists about 300,000 clones, roughly 92% of them with a count of one. Of the sample, 2% to 2.5% falls within the top ten clones.

Here V drops 0 bases and J drops 1 base, and the junction holds 0 bases not matched to any gene. From the cysteine up to the phenylalanine, the CDR3 has a length of 15 residues. Left in the record is the CDR3 DNA by itself, 45 bases read in frame from the first base. As encoded in the germline V gene, CDR1 is SGHDT while CDR2 is YYEEEE. One collaborating source in Seattle enrolled patients while the patients were actively infected and followed the patients over time throughout the course of disease. Collaborating institutions collected whole blood in K2EDTA tubes following their own protocols. For TCRbeta analysis, collaborators shipped samples in one of three forms: frozen whole blood, isolated PBMCs, or DNA extracted from either of those sample types. This sample stems from a study of blood T cell repertoires in COVID-19 (dated by TCRdb to the early 2020s). Regarding the research as a whole: Samples covering the acute and convalescent phases of COVID-19 were provided by collaborators in the United States, Italy and Spain. The material from the prospective study consisted of cDNA or gDNA derived from T cells, B-cell-depleted T cells, or PBMCs. Samples came from the ongoing ImmuneRACE study (first 160 participants) plus 1,254 subjects from 6 global collaborators. The repertoires were released in a freely available public database meant as a resource for research on the immune response to SARS-CoV-2. Deeply sampled blood TCRbeta repertoires from subjects exposed to, actively infected with, or recovered from COVID-19 were included in the dataset. Where available, HLA class I and class II types were taken from metadata supplied by the sample provider and were not determined by assay-based typing. Nearly every sample came with metadata listing a de-identified subject ID, COVID-19 status, age in years and sex. Results and caveats for the whole study, not just this receptor: Clinical and demographic metadata were provided uncurated, with the amount varying by source and participant.

This receptor was obtained from a woman aged 25 to 39 with COVID-19, enrolled during active disease. Material: peripheral blood. Here the chain combines TRBV5-6 and TRBJ2-4; 8 middle bases align to TRBD1. For the CDR3, the sequence is CASSLGQGAKNIQYF. The nucleotide sequence is given as TGTGCCAGCAGCTTGGGACAGGGGGCCAAAAACATTCAGTACTTC.